This record concerns one T cell receptor beta chain sequence. This clone has just one count. There is no known antigen for this receptor. Per-base quality was not reported, and no clone a single base away is much larger than it. The germline V gene specifies MNHEY as CDR1 and SVGAGI as CDR2. Inclusive of the bounding cysteine and phenylalanine, the CDR3 is 14 residues long. Just the 42-base CDR3 DNA is kept, in frame starting at base 1. V was cut back by 7 bases and J by 0 bases, leaving a gap of 7 bases between them. This sample is part of a study of cytomegalovirus exposure and HLA in healthy donors (dated by TCRdb to the late 2010s). For context, the study as a whole: In an earlier analysis of around 540 of the donors, around 300 Gb of sequence data and 90 million to 130 million unique TCR beta sequences from about 179 million T cells were reported. An early release covering just under 650 HLA-typed donors comprised roughly 300 gigabases of sequencing data and 85 million to 100 million unique TCR sequences. Of the 398 genotyped donors, over 65% fell in the genetic ancestry cluster associated with self-reported Caucasian donors. The study aimed to test whether cataloging public T cell receptors could reveal signatures of past pathogen exposure. The study profiled the T cell repertoires of about 720 subjects by immunosequencing and related them to cytomegalovirus serostatus. A separate validation cohort of roughly 120 different subjects was used in addition to the 666-subject first cohort. To predict cytomegalovirus infection status, the study brought together high-throughput TCR immunosequencing, statistical association of individual TCRs with disease status, and machine learning. To study patterns of TCR occurrence, a later analysis re-analyzed previously published TCR beta repertoires from around 700 donors and added high-resolution HLA genotyping. In the later analysis, no new phenotypic data were used to find candidate immune exposures; instead, reliance was placed on TCR beta sequences and their occurrence across donors. In an earlier analysis of 587 of the donors, high-throughput TCR beta sequencing was used to judge whether each TCR beta V gene segment behaved as functional or pseudogenic. Donor age, sex, ethnicity and CMV serostatus were compiled alongside the repertoire data. A later genetic analysis took genome-wide SNP genotypes for about three fifths of the 666 donors and used that subset as a discovery cohort. All discovery cohort repertoires had been generated on a single sequencing platform. HLA typing included class I and class II loci at four-digit resolution. The number of typed donors differed by locus: about 620-640 for A, B, C, DRB1 and DQB1; roughly 510 for DQA1; 606 for DPA1; and 400 to 480 for DPB1. A few DR-DQ haplotypes were treated as single units for association and clustering because of strong linkage in the cohort. Among 398 genotyped donors of the cohort, an average of around 250,000 unique TCR beta nucleotide sequences was sequenced per donor, of which 15% to 20% were non-productive.

The cohort comprised several hundred healthy bone marrow donors. At the time of sampling, all cohort members were nominally healthy, though unrecorded immune exposures were likely present. The donor was CMV seronegative and was included in the group of about 350 seronegative cohort members. A peripheral blood sample was provided by each donor, and peripheral blood mononuclear cells were used for TCR beta sequencing. Genomic DNA extraction from the blood cell samples was performed with the Qiagen DNeasy Blood Extraction Kit. On the study overall, not on this receptor specifically: In vitro tests confirmed that a few of the cytomegalovirus-associated TCR beta chains recognize cytomegalovirus antigens. In a later analysis, HLA-associated TCR beta chains showed more clonal expansion and lower generation probabilities than non-associated chains that were equally common. The sequencing pipeline was judged likely to have produced a cluster of highly shared sequence variants as a technical artifact. Across donors, most TCR sequences were observed very rarely, whereas some public TCRs were present in many individuals. Over 15 rarely observed V segments, including chromosome 9 orphons, were excluded from the earlier analysis of approximately 500 of the donors because counts were too low. An earlier analysis of 450 to 750 of the donors showed that most TCR beta V segments appeared in productive rearrangements either about 87% or about 30% of the time, which broadly matched IMGT annotations. Compared with the approximately 700-donor mean, donors in an Asian-associated ancestry cluster had fewer N-insertions in productive TCRs, according to a later genetic analysis. The authors suggested that the approach could potentially be extended to other disease states and immunological phenotypes. CMV serostatus was the only immune exposure information available for the cohort. In a later analysis, TCR association rates were found to vary across HLA loci, with the most associated TCRs seen for DRB1 alleles and the fewest for HLA-C alleles. Only TCR beta chains were sequenced in this cohort, and the absence of alpha or paired-chain data limited detectable features. In both the original and validation cohorts, the classifier was reported to diagnose cytomegalovirus status with high specificity and sensitivity. Linkage disequilibrium might explain the correlated functional status among segregating V segments, but an unknown experimental factor could not be ruled out. In a later analysis, most CMV-associated TCR beta chains were found to appear HLA-restricted, with HLA associations seemingly driven largely by CMV exposure. The study gave a list of 150 to 200 TCR beta chains associated with cytomegalovirus. Because HLA typing was unavailable for some donors at each locus, only the typed subset was used in association tests. Roughly uniform sequencing depth across donors was assumed in presence/absence analyses, although this assumption may not hold. When HLA alleles, especially DR and DQ, strongly co-occurred, attributing TCR associations to individual alleles was difficult. Because the 87-base-pair reads could not distinguish some IMGT-functional V segments, including TRBV6-2 and TRBV6-3, those segments were excluded. In a later genetic analysis, a missense DCLRE1C variant was associated with V-gene and J-gene trimming of TCR beta chains, and the association was replicated in an independent cohort. A later analysis reported that several top co-occurrence clusters appeared linked to parvovirus B19, influenza, CMV and Epstein-Barr virus. Specific HLA alleles were associated with 16,951 TCR beta sequences at a false discovery rate of 0.05 in a later analysis. A further reported finding was that TCR beta sequences accurately predicted the HLA-A and HLA-B alleles for most subjects in the first cohort.

Library method: the immunoSEQ multiplex PCR assay. A mixture of 60 forward primers for TCR Vbeta segments and 13 reverse primers for TCR Jbeta segments was used in the multiplex PCR. The CDR3 region of rearranged TCR beta genes was amplified from genomic DNA with a multiplex PCR assay. The Illumina HiSeq System was used to sequence the amplified TCR beta libraries as 87-base-pair reads. The published analysis was carried out like this. A later analysis counted about 82 million unique TCR beta chains across the 690 or so repertoires, and about 10 million of these chains were shared by at least two donors. A nearest-neighbor algorithm error-corrected the raw reads and collapsed the reads into unique sequences, merging closely related sequences to remove PCR and sequencing errors. CDR3 sequences were aligned to IMGT reference sequences to assign V, D and J gene segments. For a sequence to be retained, a match of at least six nucleotides was required to both a V gene segment and a J gene segment. Rearrangements were called productive when the CDR3 lacked stop codons and stayed in frame with V and J; all others were non-productive. Following IMGT convention, CDR3 was defined as the stretch from the second conserved V-encoded cysteine to the conserved J-encoded phenylalanine. Sequences without an unambiguous match to a single V gene segment were excluded from the earlier analysis of about 600 of the donors. In an earlier analysis of 587 of the donors, a V segment was called functional when productive rearrangements were above 56.7%, and segregating when the standard deviation between donors exceeded 5%. A statistical classification framework was built to diagnose cytomegalovirus status from the catalog of TCR beta chain sequences. In a later analysis, V and J genes were assigned by comparing TCR nucleotide sequences against IMGT/GENE-DB human TR gene sequences. A later analysis assigned CDR3 sequences and most-parsimonious VDJ recombination scenarios with the TCRdist pipeline. A later analysis defined each TCR beta chain by its CDR3 amino acid sequence plus V-gene family, and excluded reads lacking a unique V-gene family. As a way to deal with suspected cross-contamination and a sequencing artifact, a later analysis dropped 592 nucleotide sequences that were highly shared and had low generation probability. In a later analysis, a clonal expansion index was calculated for each public chain from normalized within-repertoire ranks of inferred template counts. A later analysis computed generation probabilities with a VDJ recombination model fitted to out-of-frame rearrangements, and checked the results against IGoR. In a later analysis, TCR-TCR, TCR-HLA and TCR-CMV co-occurrence was scored with hypergeometric tests, and a repertoire-size bias correction was applied to TCR pairs. To estimate false discovery rates, a later analysis permuted the HLA or CMV assignments 20 times. In a later analysis, co-occurring TCRs were grouped using DBSCAN, and TCRdist sequence similarity was added for clustering within HLA-allele-positive subsets. For co-occurrence clustering, repertoires with fewer than 30,000 or more than 120,000 public chains were excluded, along with roughly five repertoires with anomalous nucleotide sharing. TCRdb carries this immuneACCESS record with in-frame sequences only. Its versions omit some clonotypes, under half of them owing to an unresolved V gene in the studies checked, with the rest unexplained. The V and J calls and clone size are taken from that table; D and trimming were inferred from the DNA. The sample table lists 55,000 to 65,000 clones, approximately 80% of them with a count of one. The top ten constitute roughly 3% of the sample.

The TCR originated in a woman aged 30 to 39 in good health and CMV-seronegative. The source material was PBMCs. Here the chain combines TRBV6-5 and TRBJ2-6; there is no confident call for the D gene. CDR3 reads: CASTLYSGANVLTF. DNA sequence: TGTGCCAGCACTCTTTACTCTGGGGCCAACGTCCTGACTTTC.